The T cell receptor (beta chain) under discussion was sequenced for a study of cytomegalovirus exposure and HLA in healthy donors. The PCR had 60 Vbeta and 13 Jbeta primers. Assay: immunoSEQ multiplex PCR; the TCRdb copy retains only in-frame clones and omits some. The table includes 120,000 or so clones, about 78% detected once. This CDR3 has 24 residues. After removal of 5 bases from V and 3 bases from J, the junction contained 28 bases not matched to a gene. Germline CDR1 and CDR2: MDHEN and SYDVKM. This TCR came from a female donor in good health and CMV-seronegative. V is TRBV28 and J is TRBJ2-3; 14 positions match TRBD2. Source material: PBMCs. The CDR3 bases are TGTGCCAGCAGTCGGCTTCGCGGTCCATGGGGGTCGGGGACTAGCGGGAGCCGGACAGATACGCAGTATTTT. Amino acid sequence: CASSRLRGPWGSGTSGSRTDTQYF. The variable domain in full, with the rest retrieved from reference TRBV28 and TRBJ2-3, is DVKVTQSSRYLVKRTGEKVFLECVQDMDHENMFWYRQDPGLGLRLIYFSYDVKMKEKGDIPEGYSVSREKKERFSLILESASTNQTSMYLCASSRLRGPWGSGTSGSRTDTQYFGPGTRLTVL.